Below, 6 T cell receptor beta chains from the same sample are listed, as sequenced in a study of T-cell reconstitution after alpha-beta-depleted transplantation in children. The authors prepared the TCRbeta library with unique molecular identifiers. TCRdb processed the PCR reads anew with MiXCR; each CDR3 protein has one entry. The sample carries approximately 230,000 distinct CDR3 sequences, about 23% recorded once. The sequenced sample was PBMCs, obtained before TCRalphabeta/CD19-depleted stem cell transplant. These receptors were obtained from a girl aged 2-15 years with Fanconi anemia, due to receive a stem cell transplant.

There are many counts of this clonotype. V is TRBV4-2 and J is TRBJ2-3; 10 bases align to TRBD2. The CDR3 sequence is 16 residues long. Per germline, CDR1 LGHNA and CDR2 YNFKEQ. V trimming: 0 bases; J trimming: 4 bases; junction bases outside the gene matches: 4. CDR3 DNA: TGTGCCAGCAGCCAAGATGGAGCGGGAGGGGCAGATACGCAGTATTTT. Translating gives CASSQDGAGGADTQYF.

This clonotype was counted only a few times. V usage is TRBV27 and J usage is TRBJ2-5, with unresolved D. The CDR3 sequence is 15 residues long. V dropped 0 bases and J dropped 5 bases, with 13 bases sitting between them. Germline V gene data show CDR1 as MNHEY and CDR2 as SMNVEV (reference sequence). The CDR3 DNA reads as TGTGCCAGCAGTTTATCGGCCGGGTATGGGGAGACCCAGTACTTC. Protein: CASSLSAGYGETQYF.

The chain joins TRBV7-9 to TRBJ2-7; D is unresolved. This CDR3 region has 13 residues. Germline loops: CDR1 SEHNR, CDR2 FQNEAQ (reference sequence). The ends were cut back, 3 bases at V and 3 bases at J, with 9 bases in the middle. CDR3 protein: CASSFRSDYEQYF. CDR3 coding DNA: TGTGCCAGCAGCTTTAGGTCAGACTACGAGCAGTACTTC.

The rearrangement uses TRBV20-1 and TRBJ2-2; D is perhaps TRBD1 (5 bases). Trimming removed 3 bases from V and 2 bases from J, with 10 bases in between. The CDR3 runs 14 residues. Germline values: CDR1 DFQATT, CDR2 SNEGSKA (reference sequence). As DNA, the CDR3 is TGCAGTGCTAGCAACAGGCTCAACACCGGGGAGCTGTTTTTT. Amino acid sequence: CSASNRLNTGELFF.

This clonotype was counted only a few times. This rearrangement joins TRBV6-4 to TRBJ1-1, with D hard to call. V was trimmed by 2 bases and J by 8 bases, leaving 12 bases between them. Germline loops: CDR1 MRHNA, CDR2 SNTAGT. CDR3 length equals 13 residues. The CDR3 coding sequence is TGTGCCAGCAGTGACGCAGTATGGGAAGAAGCTTTCTTT. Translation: CASSDAVWEEAFF.

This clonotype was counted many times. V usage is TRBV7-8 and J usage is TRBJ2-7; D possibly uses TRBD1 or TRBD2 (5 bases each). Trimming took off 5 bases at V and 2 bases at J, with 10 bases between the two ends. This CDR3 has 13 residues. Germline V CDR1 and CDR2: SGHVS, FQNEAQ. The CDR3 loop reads CASSIGAPYEQYF. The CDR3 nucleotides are TGTGCCAGCAGCATCGGGGCGCCCTACGAGCAGTACTTC.